These 25 T cell receptor beta chains originate from one sample sequenced in a study of T cell repertoires in cytomegalovirus infection. TCRdb called the reads again in MiXCR, with one record for every CDR3 protein. The sample includes about 400,000 distinct CDR3 sequences, around a sixth of them seen just once. Specimen: PBMCs. Receptors originate from a human donor in good health (CMV status not recorded). Some clones in this sample may be carry-over from other donors' samples.

This clonotype was detected a few times. V usage is TRBV11-2 and J usage is TRBJ2-1; 9 nucleotides match TRBD2. This CDR3 contains 18 residues. CDR1 and CDR2 from the germline V gene are SGHAT and FQNNGV. Trimming removed 5 bases from V and 0 bases from J; junction bases left unmatched: 11. The DNA for the CDR3 is TGTGCCAGCAGCCCGGGGCGGGCGGGGGGGCCCTCCTACAATGAGCAGTTCTTC. This codes for CASSPGRAGGPSYNEQFF. Combining the CDR3 with reference TRBV11-2 and TRBJ2-1 gives the whole variable domain EAGVAQSPRYKIIEKRQSVAFWCNPISGHATLYWYQQILGQGPKLLIQFQNNGVVDDSQLPKDRFSAERLKGVDSTLKIQPAKLEDSAVYLCASSPGRAGGPSYNEQFFGPGTRLTVL.

In this sample, this clonotype turned up many times. This chain links TRBV7-9 with TRBJ2-7; D is perhaps TRBD1 or TRBD2 (5 bases each). V was trimmed by 5 bases and J by 6 bases, leaving 11 bases between them. Per the germline V gene, CDR1 is SEHNR and CDR2 is FQNEAQ (reference sequence). This CDR3 has 12 residues. The CDR3 here is CASSRDVGEQYF. The DNA of the CDR3 is TGTGCCAGCAGCCGGGACGTCGGCGAGCAGTACTTC.

This clonotype occurred a few times. The J gene is TRBJ1-2, the V gene TRBV7-9; D gene uncertain. From germline, CDR1 is SEHNR and CDR2 FQNEAQ (reference sequence). Trimming took 5 bases from V and 7 from J, leaving 17 bases between them. This CDR3 region has 14 residues. CDR3: CASSGLLLTAGYTF. Written as DNA, the CDR3 is TGTGCCAGCAGCGGACTTTTACTAACGGCTGGCTACACCTTC.

This clonotype was seen a handful of times. This chain links TRBV5-1 with TRBJ2-7, with D possibly matching TRBD2 (6 bases). Trimming removed 0 bases at V and 5 bases at J, with 15 bases between. CDR3 length: 15 amino acids. Germline CDR1 reads SGHRS; CDR2 reads YFSETQ. The CDR3 nucleotides read TGCGCCAGCAGCTTGGCTGCGGGGACCCTCGACGAGCAGTACTTC. Translating it yields CASSLAAGTLDEQYF.

This rearrangement joins TRBV9 to TRBJ2-1, with 14 positions matching TRBD2. V lost 4 bases and J lost 10; bases outside the gene matches: 10. The CDR3 is 16 residues long. Per the germline V gene, CDR1 is SGDLS and CDR2 is YYNGEE. The CDR3: CASSPRLAGGRGEQFF. In DNA form, the CDR3 reads TGTGCCAGCAGCCCGCGACTAGCGGGAGGGCGGGGGGAGCAGTTCTTC. The variable domain in full, completed from reference TRBV9 and TRBJ2-1, reads DSGVTQTPKHLITATGQRVTLRCSPRSGDLSVYWYQQSLDQGLQFLIQYYNGEERAKGNILERFSAQQFPDLHSELNLSSLELGDSALYFCASSPRLAGGRGEQFFGPGTRLTVL.

The chain uses TRBV2 and TRBJ2-1; 10 bases match TRBD2. Germline assignment: CDR1 SNHLY and CDR2 FYNNEI. J lost 6 bases, V lost 9 bases, and 11 bases had no gene match. The CDR3 sequence is 15 residues long. The CDR3 here is CASMPGLAEANEQFF. The CDR3 DNA is TGTGCCAGTATGCCAGGACTAGCGGAGGCCAATGAGCAGTTCTTC.

There are a few counts of this clonotype. V and J are TRBV28 and TRBJ2-3, with 9 bases lining up with TRBD2. The germline CDR1 and CDR2 sequences are MDHEN and SYDVKM. J gave up 6 bases and V 6 bases, and 7 bases lay outside the gene matches. The CDR3 loop spans 14 amino acids. CDR3 nucleotide sequence: TGTGCCAGCAGAACTAGCGGGCCTGGGGATACGCAGTATTTT. It specifies CASRTSGPGDTQYF.

This clonotype was counted ten times or more. This chain connects TRBV7-2 to TRBJ1-5; D not certain. This CDR3 is built from 15 residues. Germline V lookup: CDR1 SGHTA, CDR2 FQGNSA. Between the trimmed V and J ends, which lost 2 bases and 0 bases, there was a span of 8 bases. CDR3 nucleotide sequence: TGTGCCAGCAGCTTACAATCGTTTAGCAATCAGCCCCAGCATTTT. This gives the protein CASSLQSFSNQPQHF.

The gene calls are TRBV20-1 and TRBJ1-6; 7 bases map to TRBD1. V was pared by 5 bases and J by 0 bases, with 10 bases of the junction left unmatched. The CDR3 length is 17 residues. Germline V gene data show CDR1 as DFQATT and CDR2 as SNEGSKA (reference sequence). DNA for the CDR3: TGCAGTGCTTTGGAGCGGACAGGCAGCTCCTATAATTCACCCCTCCACTTT. It yields the protein CSALERTGSSYNSPLHF.

This clonotype was picked up many times. V usage is TRBV7-2 and J usage is TRBJ2-5; 9 nucleotides line up with TRBD2. CDR1 and CDR2 (germline): SGHTA, FQGNSA. Trimming removed 6 bases from V and 2 bases from J; junction bases left unmatched: 16. The CDR3 is made up of 18 amino acids. CDR3 region: CASRYRAGTSIYQETQYF. CDR3 nucleotide sequence: TGTGCCAGCAGATACAGGGCCGGGACTAGCATCTATCAAGAGACCCAGTACTTC.

There are many counts of this clonotype. The V call is TRBV7-2, the J call TRBJ1-4; D is possibly TRBD1 (5 bases). V dropped 1 base and J dropped 3 bases, with 9 bases sitting between them. CDR1 and CDR2 (germline): SGHTA, FQGNSA. This CDR3 is built from 15 residues. CDR3 nucleotides: TGTGCCAGCAGCTTAGTTGCGGGGGCTAATGAAAAACTGTTTTTT. Translating gives CASSLVAGANEKLFF.

This clonotype was seen repeatedly, ten times or more. The chain recombines TRBV7-2 with TRBJ2-1; 9 positions match TRBD2. Germline V gives CDR1 SGHTA, CDR2 FQGNSA. Trimming removed 2 bases from V and 8 bases from J; junction bases left unmatched: 7. The CDR3 is made up of 15 amino acids. The CDR3 region is CASSLLVGGGDEQFF. Here the CDR3 DNA reads TGTGCCAGCAGCTTATTGGTGGGCGGGGGGGATGAGCAGTTCTTC.

The sample holds many counts of this clonotype. This sequence joins TRBV7-6 and TRBJ2-1, with a possible D match to TRBD2 (5 bases). With 2 bases removed from V and 4 bases from J, the gap between germline ends came to 21 bases. CDR1 and CDR2 from the germline V gene are SGHVS and FNYEAQ. CDR3 length equals 18 residues. CDR3 nucleotides: TGTGCCAGCAGCTTAACTTCTACTTTGTTGGGCGGGTACAATGAGCAGTTCTTC. Translating gives CASSLTSTLLGGYNEQFF.

This clonotype showed up just a few times. The chain recombines TRBV12-3 or TRBV12-4 with TRBJ2-3, with D uncertain. Trimming left V 6 bases short and J 0 bases short, with 7 bases between. The CDR3 loop spans 13 amino acids. The CDR3 DNA reads TGTGCCAGCAGGCAGGCTAGCACAGATACGCAGTATTTT. Translation: CASRQASTDTQYF.

This clonotype has just a few counts. V usage is TRBV20-1 and J usage is TRBJ2-7; 12 bases map to TRBD2. V trimming: 0 bases; J trimming: 6 bases; junction bases outside the gene matches: 6. Germline loops: CDR1 DFQATT, CDR2 SNEGSKA (reference sequence). CDR3 size: 15 residues. CDR3 residues: CSARESSGGAVEQYF. For the CDR3, the DNA is TGCAGTGCTAGAGAGTCTAGCGGGGGGGCTGTCGAGCAGTACTTC.

This clonotype has more than one count but fewer than ten. The rearrangement links TRBV6-1 to TRBJ1-1; 9 bases are a match to TRBD1. This CDR3 comprises 13 residues. The junction had 9 bases not matched to a gene; V was cut back by 6 bases and J by 10 bases. Germline-derived CDR1 and CDR2 are MNHNS and SASEGT. The DNA for the CDR3 is TGTGCCAGCAGAGAAAACAGGGGGCGGCGAGCTTTCTTT. Translation: CASRENRGRRAFF.

This clonotype was observed a few times. The chain combines TRBV6-4 with TRBJ1-6; 10 positions agree with TRBD1. The germline V gene has CDR1 MRHNA and CDR2 SNTAGT. The V segment lost 8 bases and the J segment 9 bases; nucleotides outside the gene matches: 10. The CDR3 consists of 15 residues. CDR3 in amino acids: CASQPPGQGSSPLHF. CDR3 nucleotides: TGTGCCAGCCAGCCCCCGGGACAGGGGTCTTCACCCCTCCACTTT.

This rearrangement joins TRBV12-3 or TRBV12-4 to TRBJ2-5; 9 nucleotides agree with TRBD2. V was clipped by 3 bases and J by 5 bases; unmatched bases: 4. This CDR3 spans 14 amino acids. The CDR3 bases are TGTGCCAGCAGTTTCATGAGCGGGAGGGAGACCCAGTACTTC. It yields the protein CASSFMSGRETQYF.

The rearrangement uses TRBV7-9 and TRBJ1-6, with 9 bases lining up with TRBD1. Germline CDR1 is SEHNR and CDR2 is FQNEAQ (reference sequence). The CDR3 is made up of 14 amino acids. V gave up 5 bases and J gave up 13 bases; unmatched junction bases: 9. CDR3 sequence reads: CASSPPGQGRPLHF. Written as DNA, the CDR3 is TGTGCCAGCAGCCCACCGGGACAGGGCCGGCCCCTCCACTTT. Full variable domain (rest looked up from reference TRBV7-9 and TRBJ1-6): DTGVSQNPRHKITKRGQNVTFRCDPISEHNRLYWYRQTLGQGPEFLTYFQNEAQLEKSRLLSDRFSAERPKGSFSTLEIQRTEQGDSAMYLCASSPPGQGRPLHFGNGTRLTVT.

The chain couples TRBV19 to TRBJ1-5; perhaps TRBD1 as D (6 bases). The CDR3 length is 15 residues. The V end lost 7 bases, the J end lost 6 bases, and 19 bases lay between the germline ends. Germline V gene lookup returns CDR1 LNHDA and CDR2 SQIVND (reference sequence). CDR3 in amino acids: CASKPPGGLVQPQHF. Here the CDR3 DNA reads TGTGCCAGTAAGCCCCCCGGGGGGCTCGTTCAGCCCCAGCATTTT.

This clonotype has at least ten counts. The chain combines TRBV7-2 with TRBJ1-2; 10 positions match TRBD1. Germline V CDR1 and CDR2: SGHTA, FQGNSA. J was trimmed by 6 bases and V by 5 bases; bases with no gene match: 9. The CDR3 contains 15 residues. DNA of the CDR3: TGTGCCAGCAGCCTTACAAGACAGGGGGCAGATGGCTACACCTTC. Its protein is CASSLTRQGADGYTF.

The chain links TRBV5-4 to TRBJ2-2, with 7 positions matching TRBD1. The junction had 6 bases not matched to a gene; V was cut back by 7 bases and J by 6 bases. The length of the CDR3 is 13 residues. The germline V gene has CDR1 SGHNT and CDR2 YYREEE (reference sequence). The CDR3, as DNA: TGTGCCAGCTACAGAGACAGGGCCGGGGAGCTGTTTTTT. Encoded protein: CASYRDRAGELFF.

The J gene is TRBJ2-1, the V gene TRBV4-2; either TRBD1 or TRBD2 may fit D (5 bases each). Germline V gene data show CDR1 as LGHNA and CDR2 as YNFKEQ. V lost 6 bases to trimming and J lost 8 bases, with 8 bases between them. The CDR3 has 11 residues. Here the CDR3 reads CASRLGDEQFF. The DNA for the CDR3 is TGTGCCAGCAGACTAGGGGATGAGCAGTTCTTC.

V is TRBV29-1 and J is TRBJ1-1, with 7 bases fitting TRBD1. Germline assignment: CDR1 SQVTM and CDR2 ANQGSEA. There are 15 residues in the CDR3. The junction had 13 bases not matched to a gene; V was cut back by 4 bases and J by 5 bases. The CDR3 loop reads CSVATRAQGITEAFF. The CDR3 coding sequence is TGCAGCGTTGCTACTCGTGCACAGGGGATAACTGAAGCTTTCTTT.

The gene calls are TRBV20-1 and TRBJ2-7; D possibly corresponds to TRBD2 (5 bases). Germline CDR1 is DFQATT and CDR2 is SNEGSKA (reference sequence). The CDR3 covers 14 residues. V shed 1 base and J shed 0 bases, with 10 bases lying between them. CDR3 DNA: TGCAGTGCTAGAGGCCTAGCCTACTCCTACGAGCAGTACTTC. Translating it yields CSARGLAYSYEQYF.